Listed below are T cell receptor beta chains from one sample, sequenced in a study of T cells expressing NK-cell markers. TCRdb reprocessed the 5' RACE reads; each CDR3 protein has one entry and no DNA is given. The data show some 140,000 distinct CDR3 sequences, and the top ten clones hold 30% to 45%. What was sequenced was blood T cells: a sorted CD56 or NKG2C T cell subset, CD4+ or CD8+ T cells, or bulk PBMC T cells (not recorded which). The receptors shown here come from a woman aged 50 to 60 in good health. Each CDR3 is given with its conserved first and last residue.

TRBJ2-7	TRBV7-9	CASSRQAAYEQYF
TRBJ1-4	TRBV4-1	CASRSSAGSNEKLFF
TRBJ2-3	TRBV6-9	CASSCPPSGAPGPPDTQYF
TRBJ2-1	TRBV24-1	CATSGGAGEQFF
TRBJ2-5	TRBV27	CASSFDEGETQYF
TRBJ1-1	TRBV11-3	CASSLGGGTGPFPEAFF
TRBJ2-1	TRBV29-1	CSVLTYNEQFF
TRBJ2-7	TRBV11-2	CASSQKSWDRGHEQYF
TRBJ1-2	TRBV6-5	CASSYLGEGESGYTF
TRBJ2-7	TRBV21-1	CASTPPDEQYF
TRBJ2-3	TRBV12-3/TRBV12-4	CASSPPGLALDTQYF
TRBJ2-3	TRBV27	CASSHLAYTDTQYF
TRBJ1-2	TRBV4-1	CASSQAQANYGYTF
TRBJ2-7	TRBV20-1	CSARDHGISSYEQYF
TRBJ1-6	TRBV6-1	CASSGQGRSSYNSPLHF
TRBJ1-6	TRBV5-6	CASSLAGEGVSSPLHF
TRBJ2-1	TRBV30	CAWSSGGYNEQFF
TRBJ1-5	TRBV7-9	CASSDDWEPQHF
TRBJ2-4	TRBV7-9	CASSLGQQNIQYF
TRBJ2-7	TRBV7-9	CASSSTTRAYEQYF
TRBJ2-1	TRBV6-5	CASTPREGDEQFF
TRBJ2-3	TRBV30	CAWRKRLGLAGGPYPPDTQYF
TRBJ2-1	TRBV6-2/TRBV6-3	CASSYYRSVWFF
TRBJ2-3	TRBV7-9	CASSLEGWTDTQYF
TRBJ2-2	TRBV11-1	CASSPRGTPNTGELFF
TRBJ2-7	TRBV7-9	CASSLRRTGEAEQYF
TRBJ2-1	TRBV7-9	CASSSPSGSGRHEQFF
TRBJ2-3	TRBV10-2	CASSERVSDTQYF
TRBJ2-7	TRBV18	CASSLYSGPYEQYF